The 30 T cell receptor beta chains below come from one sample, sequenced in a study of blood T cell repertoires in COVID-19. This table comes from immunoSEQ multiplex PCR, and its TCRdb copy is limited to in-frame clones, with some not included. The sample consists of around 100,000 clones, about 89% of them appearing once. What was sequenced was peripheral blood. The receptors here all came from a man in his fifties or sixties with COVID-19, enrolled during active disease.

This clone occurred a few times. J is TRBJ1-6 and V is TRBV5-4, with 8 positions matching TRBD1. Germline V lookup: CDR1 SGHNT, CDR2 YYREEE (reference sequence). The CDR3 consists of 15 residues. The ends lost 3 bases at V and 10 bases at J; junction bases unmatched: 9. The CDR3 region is CASSSTGEGRSPLHF. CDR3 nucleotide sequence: TGTGCCAGCAGCTCGACAGGGGAGGGACGATCACCCCTCCACTTT. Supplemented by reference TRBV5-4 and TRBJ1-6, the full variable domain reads ETGVTQSPTHLIKTRGQQVTLRCSSQSGHNTVSWYQQALGQGPQFIFQYYREEENGRGNFPPRFSGLQFPNYSSELNVNALELDDSALYLCASSSTGEGRSPLHFGNGTRLTVT.

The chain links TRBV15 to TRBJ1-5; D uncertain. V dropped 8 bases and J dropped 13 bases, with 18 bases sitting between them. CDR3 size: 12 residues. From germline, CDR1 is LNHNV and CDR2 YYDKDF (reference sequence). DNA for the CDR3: TGTGCCACCGCCCTAAATAAGGGAGTGCAGCATTTT. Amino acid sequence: CATALNKGVQHF.

DNA of the CDR3: TGTGCCAGCAGCTTGGACAGGGGCTTTCTCACAGATACGCAGTATTTT. Its protein product is CASSLDRGFLTDTQYF. The rearrangement links TRBV5-6 to TRBJ2-3, with 7 positions matching TRBD1. CDR1 is SGHDT, CDR2 YYEEEE, per germline. This CDR3 has 16 amino acids. V dropped 0 bases and J dropped 2; count of bases not matched to a gene: 6.

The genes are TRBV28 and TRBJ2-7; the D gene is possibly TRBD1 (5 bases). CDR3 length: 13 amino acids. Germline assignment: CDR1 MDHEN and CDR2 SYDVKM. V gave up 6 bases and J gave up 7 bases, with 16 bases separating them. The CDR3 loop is CASSHPRVGEQYF. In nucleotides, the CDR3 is TGTGCCAGCAGCCACCCCAGGGTGGGTGAGCAGTACTTC.

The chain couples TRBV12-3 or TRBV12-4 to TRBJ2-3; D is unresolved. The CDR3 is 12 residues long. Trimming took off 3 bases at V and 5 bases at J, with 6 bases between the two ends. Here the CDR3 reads CASSLREDTQYF. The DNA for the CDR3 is TGTGCCAGCAGTTTGCGTGAAGATACGCAGTATTTT.

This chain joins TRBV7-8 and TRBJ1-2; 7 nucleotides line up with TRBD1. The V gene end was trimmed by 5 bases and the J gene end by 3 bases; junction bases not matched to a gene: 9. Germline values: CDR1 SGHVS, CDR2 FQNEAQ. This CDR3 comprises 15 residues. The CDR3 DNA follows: TGTGCCAGCAGCCCAGGACAGGCCCTTGACTATGGCTACACCTTC. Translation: CASSPGQALDYGYTF.

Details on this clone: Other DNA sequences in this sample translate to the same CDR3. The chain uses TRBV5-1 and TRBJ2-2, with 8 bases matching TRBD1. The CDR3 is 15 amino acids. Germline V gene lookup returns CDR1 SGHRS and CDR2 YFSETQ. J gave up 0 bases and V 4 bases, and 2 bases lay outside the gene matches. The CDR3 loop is CASSRQGTNTGELFF. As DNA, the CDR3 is TGCGCCAGCAGCAGACAGGGGACGAACACCGGGGAGCTGTTTTTT.

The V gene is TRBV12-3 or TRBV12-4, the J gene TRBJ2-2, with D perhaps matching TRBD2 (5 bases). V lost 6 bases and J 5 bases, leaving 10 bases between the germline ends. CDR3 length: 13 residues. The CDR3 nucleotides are TGTGCCAGCAGGGGGAGCAATACCGGGGAGCTGTTTTTT. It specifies CASRGSNTGELFF.

The CDR3 DNA sequence: TGTGCCAGCAGTGAAGCGAGGCGGCAAGAGACCCAGTACTTC. It codes for CASSEARRQETQYF. The chain combines TRBV6-1 with TRBJ2-5, with D hard to call. The CDR3 consists of 14 residues. V gave up 0 bases and J gave up 2 bases, with 7 bases separating them. CDR1 MNHNS and CDR2 SASEGT come from the germline V gene.

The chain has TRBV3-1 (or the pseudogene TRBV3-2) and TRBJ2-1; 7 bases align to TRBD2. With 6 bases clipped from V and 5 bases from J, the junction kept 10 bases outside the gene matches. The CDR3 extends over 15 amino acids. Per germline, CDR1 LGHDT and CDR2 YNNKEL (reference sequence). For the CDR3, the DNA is TGTGCCAGCAGGCAGGGACTAAGGATACACAATGAGCAGTTCTTC. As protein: CASRQGLRIHNEQFF.

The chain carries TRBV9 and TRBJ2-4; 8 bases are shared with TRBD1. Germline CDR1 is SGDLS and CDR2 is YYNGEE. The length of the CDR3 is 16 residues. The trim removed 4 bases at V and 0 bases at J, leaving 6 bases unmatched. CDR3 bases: TGTGCCAGCAGCTTGTCGACAGGGGTAGCCAAAAACATTCAGTACTTC. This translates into CASSLSTGVAKNIQYF.

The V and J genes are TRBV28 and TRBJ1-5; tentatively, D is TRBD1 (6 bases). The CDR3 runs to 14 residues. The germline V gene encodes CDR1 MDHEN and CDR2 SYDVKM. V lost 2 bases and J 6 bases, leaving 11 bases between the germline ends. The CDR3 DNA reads TGTGCCAGCAGTTTAACGGGGGGCAGTCAGCCCCAGCATTTT. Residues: CASSLTGGSQPQHF. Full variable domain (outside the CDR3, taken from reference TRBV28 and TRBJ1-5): DVKVTQSSRYLVKRTGEKVFLECVQDMDHENMFWYRQDPGLGLRLIYFSYDVKMKEKGDIPEGYSVSREKKERFSLILESASTNQTSMYLCASSLTGGSQPQHFGDGTRLSIL.

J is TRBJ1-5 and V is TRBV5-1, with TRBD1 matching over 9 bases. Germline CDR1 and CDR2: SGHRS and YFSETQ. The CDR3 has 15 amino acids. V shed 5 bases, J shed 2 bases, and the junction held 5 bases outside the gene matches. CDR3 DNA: TGCGCCAGCAGTTTACAGGGGGCTCGCAATCAGCCCCAGCATTTT. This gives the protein CASSLQGARNQPQHF.

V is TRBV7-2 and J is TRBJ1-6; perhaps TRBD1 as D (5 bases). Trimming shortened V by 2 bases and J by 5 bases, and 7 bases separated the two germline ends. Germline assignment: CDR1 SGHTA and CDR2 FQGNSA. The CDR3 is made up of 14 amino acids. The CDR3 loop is CASSLPGHNSPLHF. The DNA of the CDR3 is TGTGCCAGCAGCTTACCAGGGCATAATTCACCCCTCCACTTT.

The CDR3 sequence: CASSDQGLAGGTYNEQFF. CDR3 nucleotide sequence: TGTGCCAGCAGCGACCAGGGACTAGCGGGGGGCACTTACAATGAGCAGTTCTTC. The V and J genes are TRBV9 and TRBJ2-1, with 15 bases identical to TRBD2. The CDR3 is made up of 18 amino acids. Germline CDR1 SGDLS, CDR2 YYNGEE. J lost 4 bases, V lost 3 bases, and 8 bases had no gene match.

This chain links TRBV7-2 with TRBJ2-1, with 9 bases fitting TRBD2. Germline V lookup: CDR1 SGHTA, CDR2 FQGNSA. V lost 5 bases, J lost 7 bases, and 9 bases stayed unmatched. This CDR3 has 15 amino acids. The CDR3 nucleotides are TGTGCCAGCAGCATTAGCGGGGGCGGAGCTAATGAGCAGTTCTTC. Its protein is CASSISGGGANEQFF.

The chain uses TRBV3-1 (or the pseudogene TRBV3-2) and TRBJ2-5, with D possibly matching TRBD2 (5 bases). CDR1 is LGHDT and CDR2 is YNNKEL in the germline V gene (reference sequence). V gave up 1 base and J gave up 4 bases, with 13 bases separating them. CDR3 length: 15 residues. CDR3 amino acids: CASSQGLSRGETQYF. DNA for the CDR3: TGTGCCAGCAGCCAAGGACTGTCCCGGGGAGAGACCCAGTACTTC.

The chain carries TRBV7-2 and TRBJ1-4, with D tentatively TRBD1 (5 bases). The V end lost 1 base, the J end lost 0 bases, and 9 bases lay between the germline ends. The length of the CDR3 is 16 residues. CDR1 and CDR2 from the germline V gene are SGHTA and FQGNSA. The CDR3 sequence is CASSLVGGATNEKLFF. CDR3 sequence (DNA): TGTGCCAGCAGCTTAGTGGGGGGGGCAACTAATGAAAAACTGTTTTTT.

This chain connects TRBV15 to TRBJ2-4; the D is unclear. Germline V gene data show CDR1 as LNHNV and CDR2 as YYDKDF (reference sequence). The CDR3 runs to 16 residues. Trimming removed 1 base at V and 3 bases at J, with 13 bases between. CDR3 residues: CATSRVRQESKNIQYF. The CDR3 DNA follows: TGTGCCACCAGCAGAGTCCGACAAGAGAGCAAAAACATTCAGTACTTC. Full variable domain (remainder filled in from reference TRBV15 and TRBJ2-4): DAMVIQNPRYQVTQFGKPVTLSCSQTLNHNVMYWYQQKSSQAPKLLFHYYDKDFNNEADTPDNFQSRRPNTSFCFLDIRSPGLGDTAMYLCATSRVRQESKNIQYFGAGTRLSVL.

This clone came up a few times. CDR3 loop: CASSQDERANQPQHF. In nucleotides, the CDR3 is TGTGCCAGCAGCCAAGATGAGAGAGCAAATCAGCCCCAGCATTTT. This chain joins TRBV4-2 and TRBJ1-5; D gene unclear. Germline loops: CDR1 LGHNA, CDR2 YNFKEQ. Deletions cut 0 bases from V and 4 bases from J, with 10 bases between. This CDR3 contains 15 residues.

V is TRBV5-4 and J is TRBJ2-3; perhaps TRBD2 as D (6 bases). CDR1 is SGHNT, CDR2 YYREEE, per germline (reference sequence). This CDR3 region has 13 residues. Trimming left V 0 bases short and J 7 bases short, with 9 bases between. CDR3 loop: CASSLGGRNTQYF. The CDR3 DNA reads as TGTGCCAGCAGCTTGGGAGGGAGGAATACGCAGTATTTT.

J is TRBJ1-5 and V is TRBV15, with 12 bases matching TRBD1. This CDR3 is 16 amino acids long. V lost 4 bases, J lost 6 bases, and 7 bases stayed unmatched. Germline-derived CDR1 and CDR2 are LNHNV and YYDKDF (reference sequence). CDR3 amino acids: CATSNPGTGGGQPQHF. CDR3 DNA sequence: TGTGCCACCAGCAACCCCGGGACAGGGGGCGGTCAGCCCCAGCATTTT.

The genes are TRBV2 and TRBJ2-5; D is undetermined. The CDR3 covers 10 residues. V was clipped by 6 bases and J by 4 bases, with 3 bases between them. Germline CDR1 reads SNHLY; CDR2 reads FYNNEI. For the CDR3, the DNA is TGTGCCAGCAGCCGAGAGACCCAGTACTTC. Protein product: CASSRETQYF.

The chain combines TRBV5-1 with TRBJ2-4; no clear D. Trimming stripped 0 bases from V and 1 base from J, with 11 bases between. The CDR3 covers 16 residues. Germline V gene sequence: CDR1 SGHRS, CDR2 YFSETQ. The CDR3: CASSLVGVDAKNIQYF. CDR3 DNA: TGCGCCAGCAGCTTGGTGGGCGTTGACGCCAAAAACATTCAGTACTTC. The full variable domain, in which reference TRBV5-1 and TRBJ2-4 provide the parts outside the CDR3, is KAGVTQTPRYLIKTRGQQVTLSCSPISGHRSVSWYQQTPGQGLQFLFEYFSETQRNKGNFPGRFSGRQFSNSRSEMNVSTLELGDSALYLCASSLVGVDAKNIQYFGAGTRLSVL.

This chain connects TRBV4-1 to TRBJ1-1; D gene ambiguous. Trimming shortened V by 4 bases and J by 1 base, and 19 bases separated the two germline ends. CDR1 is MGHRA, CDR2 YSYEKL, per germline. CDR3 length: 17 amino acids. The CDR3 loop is CASSRSPGITGNTEAFF. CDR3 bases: TGCGCCAGCAGCCGGAGCCCCGGGATAACGGGGAACACTGAAGCTTTCTTT.

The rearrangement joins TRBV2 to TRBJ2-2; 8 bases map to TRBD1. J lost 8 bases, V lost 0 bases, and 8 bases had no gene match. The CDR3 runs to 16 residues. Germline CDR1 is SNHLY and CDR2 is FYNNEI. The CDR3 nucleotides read TGTGCCAGCAGTGAAGCGGAGACAGGGGATCTAGGGGAGCTGTTTTTT. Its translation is CASSEAETGDLGELFF.

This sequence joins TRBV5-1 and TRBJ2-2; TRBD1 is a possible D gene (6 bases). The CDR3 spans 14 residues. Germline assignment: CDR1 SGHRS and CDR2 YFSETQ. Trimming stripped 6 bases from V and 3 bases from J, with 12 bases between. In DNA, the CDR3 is TGCGCCAGCACCCAGGGGCGCGACACCGGGGAGCTGTTTTTT. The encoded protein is CASTQGRDTGELFF.

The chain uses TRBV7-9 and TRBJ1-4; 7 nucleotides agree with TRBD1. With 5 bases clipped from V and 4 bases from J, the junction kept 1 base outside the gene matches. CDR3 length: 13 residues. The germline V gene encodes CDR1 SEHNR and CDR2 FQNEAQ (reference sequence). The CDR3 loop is CASSGTVNEKLFF. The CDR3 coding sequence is TGTGCCAGCAGCGGGACAGTTAATGAAAAACTGTTTTTT.

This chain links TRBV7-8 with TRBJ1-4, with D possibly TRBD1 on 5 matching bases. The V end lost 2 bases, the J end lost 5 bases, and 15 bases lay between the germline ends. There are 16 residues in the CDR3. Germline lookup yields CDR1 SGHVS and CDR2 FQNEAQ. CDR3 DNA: TGTGCCAGCAGCTTATCAGGGCCCCGCCTCAATGAAAAACTGTTTTTT. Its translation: CASSLSGPRLNEKLFF.

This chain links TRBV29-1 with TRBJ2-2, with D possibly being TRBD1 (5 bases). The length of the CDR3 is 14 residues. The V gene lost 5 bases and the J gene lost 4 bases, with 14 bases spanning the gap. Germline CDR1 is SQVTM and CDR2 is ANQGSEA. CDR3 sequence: CSVRQGSGTGELFF. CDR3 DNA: TGCAGCGTTCGTCAGGGCTCCGGCACCGGGGAGCTGTTTTTT.